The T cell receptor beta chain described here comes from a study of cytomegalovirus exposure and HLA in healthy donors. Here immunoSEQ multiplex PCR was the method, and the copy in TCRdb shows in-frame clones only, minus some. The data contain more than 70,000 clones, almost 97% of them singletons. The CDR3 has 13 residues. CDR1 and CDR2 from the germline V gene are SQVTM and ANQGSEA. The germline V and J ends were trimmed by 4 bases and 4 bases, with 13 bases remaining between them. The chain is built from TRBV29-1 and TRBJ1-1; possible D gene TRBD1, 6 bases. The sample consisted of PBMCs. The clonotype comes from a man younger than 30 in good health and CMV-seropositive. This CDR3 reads CSVVAGVRTEAFF. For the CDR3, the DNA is TGCAGCGTTGTGGCAGGGGTTCGCACTGAAGCTTTCTTT.